This T cell receptor (beta chain) emerged from a study of blood T cell repertoires in COVID-19. At the level of the study: PBMCs, B-cell-depleted T cells, or T cells were the source of the cDNA or gDNA that made up the material.

This clone is a singleton in its sample. V trimming: 3 bases; J trimming: 7 bases; junction bases outside the gene matches: 6. In germline, CDR1 is DFQATT, CDR2 SNEGSKA (reference sequence). The CDR3 runs 13 residues. Original analysis: Amplified reference gene primers provided the basis for estimating nucleated cell counts. Libraries were prepared by immunoSEQ multiplex PCR; TCRdb keeps only in-frame clonotypes and omits some of them. V, J and clone size derive from that table, while D and trimming were established from the DNA sequence. This table holds around 97,000 clones, more than 80% found once.

The gene calls are TRBV20-1 and TRBJ2-3; 8 bases are a match to TRBD1. Input material: peripheral blood. This receptor was taken from a woman aged 55 to 70 with acute or convalescent COVID-19. CDR3 protein: CSASGQGGNTQYF. The CDR3 nucleotides are TGCAGTGCTAGTGGACAGGGTGGAAATACGCAGTATTTT.